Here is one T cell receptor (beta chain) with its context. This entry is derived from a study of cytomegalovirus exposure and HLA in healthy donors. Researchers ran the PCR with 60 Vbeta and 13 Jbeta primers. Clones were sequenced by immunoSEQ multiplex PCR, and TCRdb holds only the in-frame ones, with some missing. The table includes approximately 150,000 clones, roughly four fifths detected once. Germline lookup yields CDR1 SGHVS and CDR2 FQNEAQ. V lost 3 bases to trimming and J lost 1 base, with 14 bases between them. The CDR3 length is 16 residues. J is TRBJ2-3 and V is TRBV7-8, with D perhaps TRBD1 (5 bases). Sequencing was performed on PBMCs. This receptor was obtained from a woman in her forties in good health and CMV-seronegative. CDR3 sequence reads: CASSFLQVGGTDTQYF. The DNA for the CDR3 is TGTGCCAGCAGCTTCCTACAGGTTGGGGGCACAGATACGCAGTATTTT.